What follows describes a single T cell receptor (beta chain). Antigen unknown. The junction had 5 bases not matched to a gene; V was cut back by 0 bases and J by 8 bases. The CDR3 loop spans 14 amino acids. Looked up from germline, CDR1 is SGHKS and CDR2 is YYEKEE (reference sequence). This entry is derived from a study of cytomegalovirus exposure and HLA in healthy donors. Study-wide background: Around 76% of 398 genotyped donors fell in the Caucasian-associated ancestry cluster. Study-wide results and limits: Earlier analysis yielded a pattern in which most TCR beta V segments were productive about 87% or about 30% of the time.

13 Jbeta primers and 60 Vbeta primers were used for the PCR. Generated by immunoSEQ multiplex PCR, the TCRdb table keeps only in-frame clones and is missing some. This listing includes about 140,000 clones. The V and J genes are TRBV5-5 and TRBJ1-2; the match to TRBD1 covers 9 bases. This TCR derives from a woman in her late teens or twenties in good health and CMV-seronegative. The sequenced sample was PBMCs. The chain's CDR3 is CASSLGGTGRGYTF. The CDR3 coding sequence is TGTGCCAGCAGCTTGGGAGGGACAGGGAGAGGCTACACCTTC.